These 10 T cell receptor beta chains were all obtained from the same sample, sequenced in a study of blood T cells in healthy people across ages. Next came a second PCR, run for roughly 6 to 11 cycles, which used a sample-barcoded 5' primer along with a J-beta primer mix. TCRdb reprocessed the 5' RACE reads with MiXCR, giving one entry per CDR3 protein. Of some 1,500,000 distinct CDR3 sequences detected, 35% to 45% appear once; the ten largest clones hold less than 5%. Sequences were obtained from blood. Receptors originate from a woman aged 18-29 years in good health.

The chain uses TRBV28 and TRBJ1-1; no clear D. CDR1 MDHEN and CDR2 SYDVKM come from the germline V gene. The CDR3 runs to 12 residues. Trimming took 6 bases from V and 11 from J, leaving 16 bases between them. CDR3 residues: CASSPILELAFF. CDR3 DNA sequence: TGTGCCAGCAGCCCCATATTAGAATTGGCTTTCTTT.

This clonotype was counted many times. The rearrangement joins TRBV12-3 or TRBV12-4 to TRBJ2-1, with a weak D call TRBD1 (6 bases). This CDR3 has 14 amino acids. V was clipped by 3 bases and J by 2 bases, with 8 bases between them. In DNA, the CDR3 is TGTGCCAGCAGTTTCGGGACAACCTACAATGAGCAGTTCTTC. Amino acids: CASSFGTTYNEQFF.

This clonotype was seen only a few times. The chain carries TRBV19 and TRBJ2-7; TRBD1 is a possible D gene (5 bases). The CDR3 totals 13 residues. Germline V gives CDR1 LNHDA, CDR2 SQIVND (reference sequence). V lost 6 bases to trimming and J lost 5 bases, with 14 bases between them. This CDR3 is CASSRAEPHEQYF. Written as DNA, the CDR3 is TGTGCCAGTAGCAGGGCGGAGCCCCACGAGCAGTACTTC. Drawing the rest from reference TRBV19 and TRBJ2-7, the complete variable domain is DGGITQSPKYLFRKEGQNVTLSCEQNLNHDAMYWYRQDPGQGLRLIYYSQIVNDFQKGDIAEGYSVSREKKESFPLTVTSAQKNPTAFYLCASSRAEPHEQYFGPGTRLTVT.

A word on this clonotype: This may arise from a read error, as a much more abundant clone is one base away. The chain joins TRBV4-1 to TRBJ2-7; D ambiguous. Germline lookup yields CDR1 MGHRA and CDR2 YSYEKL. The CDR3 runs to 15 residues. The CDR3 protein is CAGSQDPPNSYEQYF. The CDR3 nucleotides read TGCGCCGGCAGCCAAGATCCGCCTAACTCCTACGAGCAGTACTTC.

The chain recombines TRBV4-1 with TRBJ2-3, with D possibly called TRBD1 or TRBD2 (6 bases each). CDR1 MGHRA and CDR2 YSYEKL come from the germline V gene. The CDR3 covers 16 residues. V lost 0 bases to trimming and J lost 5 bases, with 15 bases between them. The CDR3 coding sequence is TGCGCCAGCAGCCAAGATTGGGGGGCCGGTATAGATACGCAGTATTTT. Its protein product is CASSQDWGAGIDTQYF.

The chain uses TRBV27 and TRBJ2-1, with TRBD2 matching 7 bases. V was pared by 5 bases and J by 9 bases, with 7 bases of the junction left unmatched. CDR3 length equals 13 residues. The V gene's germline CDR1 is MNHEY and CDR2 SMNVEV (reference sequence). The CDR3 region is CASSVGTMGEQFF. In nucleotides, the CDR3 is TGTGCCAGCAGTGTTGGGACTATGGGTGAGCAGTTCTTC.

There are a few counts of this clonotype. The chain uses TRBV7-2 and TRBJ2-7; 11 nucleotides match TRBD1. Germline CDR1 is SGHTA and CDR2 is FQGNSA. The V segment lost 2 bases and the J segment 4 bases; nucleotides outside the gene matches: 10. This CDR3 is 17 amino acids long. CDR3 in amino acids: CASSLRSLGQGVYEQYF. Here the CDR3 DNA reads TGTGCCAGCAGCTTAAGATCCCTGGGACAGGGGGTATACGAGCAGTACTTC.

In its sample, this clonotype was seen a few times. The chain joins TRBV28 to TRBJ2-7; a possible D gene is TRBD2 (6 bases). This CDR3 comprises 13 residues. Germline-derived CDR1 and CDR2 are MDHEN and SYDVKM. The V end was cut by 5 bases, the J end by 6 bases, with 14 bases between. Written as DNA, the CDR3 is TGTGCCAGCAGTAAAGCGGGCCCCTCCGAGCAGTACTTC. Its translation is CASSKAGPSEQYF.

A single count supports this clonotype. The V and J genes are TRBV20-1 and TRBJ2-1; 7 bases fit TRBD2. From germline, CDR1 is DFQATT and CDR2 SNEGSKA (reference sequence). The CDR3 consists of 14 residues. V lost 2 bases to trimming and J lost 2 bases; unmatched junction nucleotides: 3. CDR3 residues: CSARWLAAYNEQFF. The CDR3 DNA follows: TGCAGTGCTAGATGGCTAGCGGCCTACAATGAGCAGTTCTTC.

CDR3 protein: CASSKAILGSEQYF. The CDR3 DNA is TGTGCCAGCAGCAAAGCAATTCTAGGAAGCGAGCAGTACTTC. The J gene is TRBJ2-7, the V gene TRBV21-1. TRBV21-1 is deemed a pseudogene. The CDR3 is 14 residues long.